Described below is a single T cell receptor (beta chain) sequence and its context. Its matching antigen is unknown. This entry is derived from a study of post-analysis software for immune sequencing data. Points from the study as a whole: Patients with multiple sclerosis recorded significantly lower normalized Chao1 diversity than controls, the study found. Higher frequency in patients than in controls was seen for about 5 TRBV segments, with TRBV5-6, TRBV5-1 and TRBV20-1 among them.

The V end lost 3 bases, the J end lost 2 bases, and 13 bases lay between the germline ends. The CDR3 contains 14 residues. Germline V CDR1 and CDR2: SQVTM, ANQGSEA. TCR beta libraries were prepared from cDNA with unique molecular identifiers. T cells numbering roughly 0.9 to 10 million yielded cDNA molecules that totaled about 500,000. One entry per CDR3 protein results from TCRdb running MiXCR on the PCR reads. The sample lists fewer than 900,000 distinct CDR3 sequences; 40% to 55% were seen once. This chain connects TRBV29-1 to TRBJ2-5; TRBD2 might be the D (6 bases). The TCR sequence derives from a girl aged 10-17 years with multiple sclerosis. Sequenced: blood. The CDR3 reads CSVDLAETQETQYF. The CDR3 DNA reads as TGCAGCGTTGACTTAGCGGAAACACAAGAGACCCAGTACTTC. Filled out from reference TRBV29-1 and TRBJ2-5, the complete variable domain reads SAVISQKPSRDICQRGTSLTIQCQVDSQVTMMFWYRQQPGQSLTLIATANQGSEATYESGFVIDKFPISRPNLTFSTLTVSNMSPEDSSIYLCSVDLAETQETQYFGPGTRLLVL.